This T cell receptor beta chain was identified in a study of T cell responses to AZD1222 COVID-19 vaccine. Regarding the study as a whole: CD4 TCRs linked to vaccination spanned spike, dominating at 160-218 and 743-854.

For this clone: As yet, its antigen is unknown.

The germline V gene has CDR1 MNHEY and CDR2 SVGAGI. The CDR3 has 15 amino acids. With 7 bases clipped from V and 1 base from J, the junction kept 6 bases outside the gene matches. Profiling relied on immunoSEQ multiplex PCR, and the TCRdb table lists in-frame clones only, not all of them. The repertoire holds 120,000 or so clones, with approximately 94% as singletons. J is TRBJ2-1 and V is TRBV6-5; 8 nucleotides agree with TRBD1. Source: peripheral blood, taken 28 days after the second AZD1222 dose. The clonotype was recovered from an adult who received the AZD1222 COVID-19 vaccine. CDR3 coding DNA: TGTGCCAGCAACCAGGGGGCAGGGTCCTACAATGAGCAGTTCTTC. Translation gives CASNQGAGSYNEQFF.